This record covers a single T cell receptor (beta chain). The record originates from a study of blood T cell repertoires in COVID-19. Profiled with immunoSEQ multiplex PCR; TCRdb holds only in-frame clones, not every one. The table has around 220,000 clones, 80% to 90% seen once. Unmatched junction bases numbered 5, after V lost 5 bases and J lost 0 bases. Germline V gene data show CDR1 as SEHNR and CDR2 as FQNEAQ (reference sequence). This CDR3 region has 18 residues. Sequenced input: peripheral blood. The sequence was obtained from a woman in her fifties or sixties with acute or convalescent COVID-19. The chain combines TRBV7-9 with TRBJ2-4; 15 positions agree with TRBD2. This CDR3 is CASSPGLAGGLAKNIQYF. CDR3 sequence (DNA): TGTGCCAGCAGCCCGGGACTAGCGGGAGGCCTAGCCAAAAACATTCAGTACTTC.